This paragraph covers one T cell receptor (beta chain) sequence. The second PCR ran roughly 7 to 11 cycles with a sample-barcoded 5' primer and J-beta primers. Using its own MiXCR run on the 5' RACE reads, TCRdb lists one record per CDR3 protein. The sample lists about 510,000 distinct CDR3 sequences, 25% to 35% occurring once. The data stem from a study of blood T cells in healthy people across ages. V trimming: 4 bases; J trimming: 6 bases; junction bases outside the gene matches: 2. This CDR3 contains 14 residues. These records were also assigned to another study, of T cells of mothers and their children.

This sequence originates from a boy aged 2-15 years in good health. V usage is TRBV12-3 or TRBV12-4 and J usage is TRBJ2-7, with TRBD2 matching over 14 bases. The sequenced sample was blood. For the CDR3, the DNA is TGTGCCAGCAGTTCGACTAGCGGGGGGGGCGAGCAGTACTTC. This encodes CASSSTSGGGEQYF.